The rows below give T cell receptor beta chains drawn from one sample of a study of cytomegalovirus exposure and HLA in healthy donors. Some clones are missing from TCRdb's copy, which holds only in-frame ones; the method was immunoSEQ multiplex PCR. This table lists under 65,000 clones. Input material: PBMCs. These receptors were obtained from a woman aged 40 to 49 in good health and CMV-seronegative. The conserved cysteine and the conserved F or W are not part of the CDR3 here.

v_call	cdr3_aa
TRBV5-5	ASSLGSGRKYNEQF
TRBV7-9	ASSLVMNTEAF
TRBV28	ASSLWLGDNSPLH
TRBV27	ASSLYPPGQGDNEQF
TRBV4-1	ASSQGGLAGNTGELF
TRBV18	ASSPPGLAGEQY
TRBV7-6	ASSSPERTQY
TRBV5-6	ASRVIQGGEQY
TRBV28	ASSSPVLYTGELF
TRBV2	ASSRGAGYGYT
TRBV11-1	ASSWGRLSEAF
TRBV6-6	ASSKGTGSLGQPQH
TRBV19	ASRQTSGSLDTQY
TRBV7-2	ASSWDMNYGYT
TRBV27	ASSLPERAEAF
TRBV6-1	ASTENTDTQY
TRBV30	AWRLGLLLKDYNSPLH
TRBV10-3	AIRGTGSLMNTETF
TRBV28	ASSFHSRKEQY
TRBV14	ASSRGLAGREQY
TRBV6-1	ASSSYEALGEAF